There are a few counts of the clone carrying this T cell receptor (beta chain). The source of the sample is a study of T-cell reconstitution after alpha-beta-depleted transplantation in children. TCRbeta library construction was performed incorporating unique molecular identifiers. In TCRdb, the PCR reads were re-called with MiXCR into one record per CDR3 protein. Of some 600,000 distinct CDR3 sequences in the sample, approximately 17% were seen once. The CDR3 runs 15 residues. V lost 11 bases and J lost 3, with 20 bases in between. Germline V gene lookup returns CDR1 MNHNS and CDR2 SASEGT. V and J are TRBV6-1 and TRBJ1-5; TRBD1 is a possible D gene (5 bases). The receptor comes from a human donor who donated a stem cell graft to a child with acute myeloid leukemia. Sequenced here: PBMCs from the stem cell graft donor, sampled from the stem cell graft. For the CDR3, the DNA is TGTGCCTCCATGGGACCAGGGTTAAACAATCAGCCCCAGCATTTT. It is translated as CASMGPGLNNQPQHF.